This TCR beta chain was found in a study of naive CD8 T cells in extremely preterm neonates. Study outcomes and limitations: Relative to older groups, preterm infants had shorter, less trimmed CDR3s with fewer N additions. Preterm neonate repertoires were significantly less rich by iChao1 than others.

Without labor or membrane rupture, elective cesareans at about 35-43 weeks supplied term cord blood. V lost 4 bases to trimming and J lost 6 bases, with 9 bases between them. In germline, CDR1 is SGHRS, CDR2 YFSETQ. The CDR3 spans 12 residues. This clone was observed a single time. As yet, its antigen is unknown. The method was immunoSEQ multiplex PCR; TCRdb's version includes in-frame clones alone and lacks a portion of them. The sample shows about 4,900 clones, roughly 97% of them seen only once. Sequenced sample: naive CD8+ T cells from cord blood. The rearrangement joins TRBV5-1 to TRBJ2-3; D is unresolved. This sequence originates from a newborn in good health. This chain's CDR3 is CASSPARDTQYF. The CDR3 DNA is TGCGCCAGCAGCCCAGCGAGGGATACGCAGTATTTT.